This TCR beta chain emerged from a study of blood T cell repertoires in COVID-19. Study overall: Nucleic acid was either cDNA or gDNA, and it came from T cells, B-cell-depleted T cells, or PBMCs.

Enrolled through a virtual design, the participants were between about 18 and 89 years of age and came from about two dozen US areas. Assignment of participants to cohorts was predicated upon participant-reported clinical history. Germline values: CDR1 MDHEN, CDR2 SYDVKM. This CDR3 comprises 13 residues. The V and J ends lost 2 bases and 5 bases respectively, with 9 bases between them. The authors' processing: For nucleated cells, counts were estimated from reference gene primer amplification. The protocol was immunoSEQ multiplex PCR, while the TCRdb copy is restricted to in-frame clones and leaves out a portion. The D gene and trimming were derived from the DNA, and the V and J assignments and clone size from that table. The sample carries approximately 280,000 clones, around 91% recorded once.

The gene calls are TRBV28 and TRBJ2-5; D might be TRBD2 (6 bases). Sequencing was carried out using PBMCs or T cells enriched from blood (not recorded which). The clonotype originates from a woman aged 18 to 35 with acute COVID-19. The chain's CDR3 is CASSLASAETQYF. The DNA of the CDR3 is TGTGCCAGCAGTTTAGCTAGCGCGGAGACCCAGTACTTC.